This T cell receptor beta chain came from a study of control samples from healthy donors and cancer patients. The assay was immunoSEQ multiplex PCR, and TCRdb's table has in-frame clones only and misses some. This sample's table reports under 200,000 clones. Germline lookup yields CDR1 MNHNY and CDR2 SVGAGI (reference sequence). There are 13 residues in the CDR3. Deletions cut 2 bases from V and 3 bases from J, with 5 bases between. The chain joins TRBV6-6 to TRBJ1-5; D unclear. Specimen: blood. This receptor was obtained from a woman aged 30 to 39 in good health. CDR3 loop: CASSYVHNQPQHF. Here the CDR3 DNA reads TGTGCCAGCAGTTACGTACACAATCAGCCCCAGCATTTT.